This T cell receptor (beta chain) was sequenced during a study of control samples from healthy donors and cancer patients (TCRdb year 2020). The protocol used for the library was the immunoSEQ multiplex PCR assay. TCRdb limited this immuneACCESS table to in-frame rearrangements with V and J called. A share of clones is missing; checked studies link under half to unresolved V genes, and the rest is unexplained. This sample is represented by about 130,000 clones; around nine tenths of them were singletons. The ten largest clones represent about 7.6% of the sample. As to this clone: This clone's antigen is unknown. Base qualities are missing; no much larger clone stands one base away.

This TCR came from a man between 50 and 59 years old with head and neck cancer. Input material: PBMCs.

This receptor carries the CDR3 CASSFGSNYGYTF. The nucleotides are TGTGCCAGCAGTTTTGGCAGTAACTATGGCTACACCTTC. The chain is made from TRBV12-3 or TRBV12-4 and TRBJ1-2, with the D gene too uncertain to name. The CDR3 runs 13 residues from the cysteine to the phenylalanine. Only the CDR3 portion is preserved as DNA: 39 bases, with reading frame beginning at the first base. Relative to germline, V is 3 bases shorter and J is 1 base shorter, with 6 bases between their ends.